This TCR beta chain is from a study of blood T cell repertoires in COVID-19. Overall study: The United States, Italy and Spain supplied acute and convalescent COVID-19 samples. T cells, B-cell-depleted T cells, or PBMCs provided the cDNA or gDNA that served as material.

Germline assignment: CDR1 SGHTA and CDR2 FQGTGA. With V trimmed by 4 bases and J by 0 bases, 4 bases remained unmatched. The CDR3 totals 15 residues. Per the study methods: Reference gene primer amplification in the assay estimated nucleated cell counts. Using immunoSEQ multiplex PCR, the repertoire was profiled, and TCRdb retains in-frame clones only, with some absent. The D gene and trimming were derived from the DNA, and the V and J assignments and clone size from that table. The sample consists of about 280,000 clones, about 85% of them appearing once. Participants came from fewer than 25 US areas, aged roughly 18 to 90 years.

Material for sequencing was PBMCs or T cells enriched from blood (not recorded which). This sequence originates from a woman between 45 and 65 years old who had recovered from COVID-19. The chain joins TRBV7-3 to TRBJ1-1, with 8 bases aligning to TRBD1. This CDR3 is CASSSTGGMNTEAFF. The CDR3 nucleotides read TGTGCCAGCAGCTCAACAGGGGGAATGAACACTGAAGCTTTCTTT.